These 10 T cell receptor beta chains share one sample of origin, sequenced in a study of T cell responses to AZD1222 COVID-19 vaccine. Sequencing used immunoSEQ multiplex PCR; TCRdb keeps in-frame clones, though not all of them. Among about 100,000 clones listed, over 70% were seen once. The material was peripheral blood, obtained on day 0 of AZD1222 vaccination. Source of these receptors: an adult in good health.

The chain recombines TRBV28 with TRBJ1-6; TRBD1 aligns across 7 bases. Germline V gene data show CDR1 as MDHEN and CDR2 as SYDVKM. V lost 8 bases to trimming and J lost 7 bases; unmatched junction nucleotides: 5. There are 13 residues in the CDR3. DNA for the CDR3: TGTGCCAGCGGAGGACAGGCCAATTCACCCCTCCACTTT. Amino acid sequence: CASGGQANSPLHF.

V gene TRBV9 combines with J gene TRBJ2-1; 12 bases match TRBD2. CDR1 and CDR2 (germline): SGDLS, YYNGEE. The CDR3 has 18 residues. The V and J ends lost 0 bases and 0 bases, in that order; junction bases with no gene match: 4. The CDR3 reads CASSVGLAGASSYNEQFF. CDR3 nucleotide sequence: TGTGCCAGCAGCGTAGGACTAGCGGGAGCTAGCTCCTACAATGAGCAGTTCTTC.

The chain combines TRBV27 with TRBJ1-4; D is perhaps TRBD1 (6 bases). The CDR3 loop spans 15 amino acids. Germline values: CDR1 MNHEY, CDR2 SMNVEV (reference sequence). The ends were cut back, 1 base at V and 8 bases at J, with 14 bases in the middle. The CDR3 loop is CASSLWARGGEKLFF. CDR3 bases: TGTGCCAGCAGTTTATGGGCCAGGGGTGGGGAAAAACTGTTTTTT. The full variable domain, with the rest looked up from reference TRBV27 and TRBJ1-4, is EAQVTQNPRYLITVTGKKLTVTCSQNMNHEYMSWYRQDPGLGLRQIYYSMNVEVTDKGDVPEGYKVSRKEKRNFPLILESPSPNQTSLYFCASSLWARGGEKLFFGSGTQLSVL.

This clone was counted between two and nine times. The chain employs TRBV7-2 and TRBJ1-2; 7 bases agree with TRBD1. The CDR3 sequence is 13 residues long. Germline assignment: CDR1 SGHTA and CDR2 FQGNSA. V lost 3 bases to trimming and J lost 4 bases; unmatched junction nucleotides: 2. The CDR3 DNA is TGTGCCAGCAGCTTGGACAGGTTCTATGGCTACACCTTC. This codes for CASSLDRFYGYTF.

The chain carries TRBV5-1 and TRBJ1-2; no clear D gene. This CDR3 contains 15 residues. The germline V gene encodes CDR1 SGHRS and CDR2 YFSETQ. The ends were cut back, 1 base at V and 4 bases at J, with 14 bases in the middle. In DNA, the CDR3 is TGCGCCAGCAGCTTGATCCCTCTAGAGGGCTATGGCTACACCTTC. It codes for CASSLIPLEGYGYTF.

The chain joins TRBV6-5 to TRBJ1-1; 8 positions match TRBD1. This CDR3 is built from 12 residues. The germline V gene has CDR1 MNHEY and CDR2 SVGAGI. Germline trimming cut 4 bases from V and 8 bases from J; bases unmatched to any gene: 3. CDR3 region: CASSLRDREAFF. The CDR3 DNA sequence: TGTGCCAGCAGTTTGCGGGACAGGGAAGCTTTCTTT.

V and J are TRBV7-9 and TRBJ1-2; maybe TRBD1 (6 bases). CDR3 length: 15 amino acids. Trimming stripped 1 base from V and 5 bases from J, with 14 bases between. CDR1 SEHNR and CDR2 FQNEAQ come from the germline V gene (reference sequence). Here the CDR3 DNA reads TGTGCCAGCAGCTTAGTCGGACAGATCCTTTATGGCTACACCTTC. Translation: CASSLVGQILYGYTF.

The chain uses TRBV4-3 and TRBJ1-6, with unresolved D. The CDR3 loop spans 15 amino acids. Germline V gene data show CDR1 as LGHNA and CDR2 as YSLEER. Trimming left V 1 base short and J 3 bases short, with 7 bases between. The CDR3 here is CASSQAPHYNSPLHF. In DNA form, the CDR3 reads TGCGCCAGCAGCCAAGCTCCTCACTATAATTCACCCCTCCACTTT.

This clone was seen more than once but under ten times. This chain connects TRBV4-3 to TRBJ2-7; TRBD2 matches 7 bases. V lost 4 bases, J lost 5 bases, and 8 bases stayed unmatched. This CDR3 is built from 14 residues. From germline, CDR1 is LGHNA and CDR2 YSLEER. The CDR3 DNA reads TGCGCCAGCAGCCTATGGACTAGTGCCGACGAGCAGTACTTC. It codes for CASSLWTSADEQYF.

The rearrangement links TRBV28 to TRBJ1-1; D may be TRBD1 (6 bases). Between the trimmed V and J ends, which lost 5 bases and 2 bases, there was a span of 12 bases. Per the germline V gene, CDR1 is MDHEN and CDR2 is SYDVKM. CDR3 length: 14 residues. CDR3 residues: CASSPYRANTEAFF. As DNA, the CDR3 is TGTGCCAGCAGTCCATACAGGGCTAACACTGAAGCTTTCTTT. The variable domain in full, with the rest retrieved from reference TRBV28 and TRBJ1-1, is DVKVTQSSRYLVKRTGEKVFLECVQDMDHENMFWYRQDPGLGLRLIYFSYDVKMKEKGDIPEGYSVSREKKERFSLILESASTNQTSMYLCASSPYRANTEAFFGQGTRLTVV.